These T cell receptor beta chains were read from a single sample in a study of T cell responses to AZD1222 COVID-19 vaccine. Some clones are missing from TCRdb's copy, which holds only in-frame ones; the method was immunoSEQ multiplex PCR. The sample yields some 130,000 clones, 80% to 95% seen once. The sample in question was peripheral blood, obtained 28 days after the second AZD1222 dose. The receptors were gathered from an adult who received the AZD1222 COVID-19 vaccine. Both conserved end residues are part of each CDR3.

v_call cdr3_aa
TRBV6-5 CASSYKSRAGTEAFF
TRBV4-1 CASSQSLLGRSNTEAFF
TRBV6-1 CASSEYFTEAFF
TRBV3-1/TRBV3-2 CASAQANEKLFF
TRBV4-1 CASGQGGGPTNEKLFF
TRBV19 CASTPDRGYQPQHF
TRBV5-8 CARPTSGGSRGLGEQFF
TRBV24-1 CATSDLSGRKTQYF
TRBV19 CASSIQARETQYF
TRBV6-5 CASSYQRGATDTQYF
TRBV9 CASSVTSGTYNEQFF
TRBV6-5 CAIRDTNYGYTF
TRBV29-1 CSVTGRRGVSNTEAFF
TRBV3-1/TRBV3-2 CASSHLGGARGYTF
TRBV5-3 CARSLGRSVAGADTQYF
TRBV6-6 CASSYPGNTEAFF
TRBV19 CASSELAENSYNEQFF
TRBV6-2/TRBV6-3 CASSDGQGVGNTEAFF
TRBV30 CAWSVRGGQPQHF
TRBV18 CASSLLTDTEAFF
TRBV30 CAWSVRTGGTIYGYTF
TRBV6-6 CASSPRRGESNQPQHF
TRBV18 CASSPGLPTYEQYF
TRBV7-3 CASSLGGGTTGELFF
TRBV10-3 CAITRDGQGELFF
TRBV10-2 CASGTGWDSPLHF
TRBV5-4 CASSLEQGALADTQYF
TRBV28 CASSDRGRNSPLHF
TRBV6-5 CASSTRTGGRDEAFF
TRBV3-1/TRBV3-2 CASSQASGVNQPQHF
TRBV19 CASTDRPRDEKLFF
TRBV14 CASSRRDNYGYTF
TRBV5-1 CASSATSGYTF